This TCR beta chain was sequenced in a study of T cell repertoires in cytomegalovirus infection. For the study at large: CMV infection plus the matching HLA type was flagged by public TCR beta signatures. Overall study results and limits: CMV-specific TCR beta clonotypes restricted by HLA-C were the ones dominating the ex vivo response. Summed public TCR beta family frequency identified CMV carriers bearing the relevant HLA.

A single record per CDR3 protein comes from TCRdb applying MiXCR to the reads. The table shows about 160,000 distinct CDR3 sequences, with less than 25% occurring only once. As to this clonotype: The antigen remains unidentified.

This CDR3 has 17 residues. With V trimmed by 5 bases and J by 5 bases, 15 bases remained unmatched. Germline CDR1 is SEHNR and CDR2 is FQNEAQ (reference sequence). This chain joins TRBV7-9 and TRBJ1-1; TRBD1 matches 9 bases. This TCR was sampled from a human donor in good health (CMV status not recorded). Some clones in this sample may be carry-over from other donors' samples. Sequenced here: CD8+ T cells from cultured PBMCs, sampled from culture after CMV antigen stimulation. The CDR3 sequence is CASSPRDRVTDRTEAFF. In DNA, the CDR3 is TGTGCCAGCAGCCCCCGGGACAGGGTAACCGATCGGACTGAAGCTTTCTTT.